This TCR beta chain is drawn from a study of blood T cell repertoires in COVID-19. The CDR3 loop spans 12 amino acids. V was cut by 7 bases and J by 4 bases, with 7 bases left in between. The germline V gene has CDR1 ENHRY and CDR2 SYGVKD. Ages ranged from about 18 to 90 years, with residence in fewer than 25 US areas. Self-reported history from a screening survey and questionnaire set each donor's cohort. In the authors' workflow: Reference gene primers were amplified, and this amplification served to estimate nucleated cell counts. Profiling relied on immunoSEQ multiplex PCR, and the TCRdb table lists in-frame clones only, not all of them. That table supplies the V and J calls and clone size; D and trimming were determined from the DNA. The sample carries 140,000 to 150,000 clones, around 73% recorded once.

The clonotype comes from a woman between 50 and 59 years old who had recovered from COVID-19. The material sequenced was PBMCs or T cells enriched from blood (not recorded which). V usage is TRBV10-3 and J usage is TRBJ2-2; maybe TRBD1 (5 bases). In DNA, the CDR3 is TGTGCCATCACTAGGGGCACCGGGGAGCTGTTTTTT. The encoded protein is CAITRGTGELFF.